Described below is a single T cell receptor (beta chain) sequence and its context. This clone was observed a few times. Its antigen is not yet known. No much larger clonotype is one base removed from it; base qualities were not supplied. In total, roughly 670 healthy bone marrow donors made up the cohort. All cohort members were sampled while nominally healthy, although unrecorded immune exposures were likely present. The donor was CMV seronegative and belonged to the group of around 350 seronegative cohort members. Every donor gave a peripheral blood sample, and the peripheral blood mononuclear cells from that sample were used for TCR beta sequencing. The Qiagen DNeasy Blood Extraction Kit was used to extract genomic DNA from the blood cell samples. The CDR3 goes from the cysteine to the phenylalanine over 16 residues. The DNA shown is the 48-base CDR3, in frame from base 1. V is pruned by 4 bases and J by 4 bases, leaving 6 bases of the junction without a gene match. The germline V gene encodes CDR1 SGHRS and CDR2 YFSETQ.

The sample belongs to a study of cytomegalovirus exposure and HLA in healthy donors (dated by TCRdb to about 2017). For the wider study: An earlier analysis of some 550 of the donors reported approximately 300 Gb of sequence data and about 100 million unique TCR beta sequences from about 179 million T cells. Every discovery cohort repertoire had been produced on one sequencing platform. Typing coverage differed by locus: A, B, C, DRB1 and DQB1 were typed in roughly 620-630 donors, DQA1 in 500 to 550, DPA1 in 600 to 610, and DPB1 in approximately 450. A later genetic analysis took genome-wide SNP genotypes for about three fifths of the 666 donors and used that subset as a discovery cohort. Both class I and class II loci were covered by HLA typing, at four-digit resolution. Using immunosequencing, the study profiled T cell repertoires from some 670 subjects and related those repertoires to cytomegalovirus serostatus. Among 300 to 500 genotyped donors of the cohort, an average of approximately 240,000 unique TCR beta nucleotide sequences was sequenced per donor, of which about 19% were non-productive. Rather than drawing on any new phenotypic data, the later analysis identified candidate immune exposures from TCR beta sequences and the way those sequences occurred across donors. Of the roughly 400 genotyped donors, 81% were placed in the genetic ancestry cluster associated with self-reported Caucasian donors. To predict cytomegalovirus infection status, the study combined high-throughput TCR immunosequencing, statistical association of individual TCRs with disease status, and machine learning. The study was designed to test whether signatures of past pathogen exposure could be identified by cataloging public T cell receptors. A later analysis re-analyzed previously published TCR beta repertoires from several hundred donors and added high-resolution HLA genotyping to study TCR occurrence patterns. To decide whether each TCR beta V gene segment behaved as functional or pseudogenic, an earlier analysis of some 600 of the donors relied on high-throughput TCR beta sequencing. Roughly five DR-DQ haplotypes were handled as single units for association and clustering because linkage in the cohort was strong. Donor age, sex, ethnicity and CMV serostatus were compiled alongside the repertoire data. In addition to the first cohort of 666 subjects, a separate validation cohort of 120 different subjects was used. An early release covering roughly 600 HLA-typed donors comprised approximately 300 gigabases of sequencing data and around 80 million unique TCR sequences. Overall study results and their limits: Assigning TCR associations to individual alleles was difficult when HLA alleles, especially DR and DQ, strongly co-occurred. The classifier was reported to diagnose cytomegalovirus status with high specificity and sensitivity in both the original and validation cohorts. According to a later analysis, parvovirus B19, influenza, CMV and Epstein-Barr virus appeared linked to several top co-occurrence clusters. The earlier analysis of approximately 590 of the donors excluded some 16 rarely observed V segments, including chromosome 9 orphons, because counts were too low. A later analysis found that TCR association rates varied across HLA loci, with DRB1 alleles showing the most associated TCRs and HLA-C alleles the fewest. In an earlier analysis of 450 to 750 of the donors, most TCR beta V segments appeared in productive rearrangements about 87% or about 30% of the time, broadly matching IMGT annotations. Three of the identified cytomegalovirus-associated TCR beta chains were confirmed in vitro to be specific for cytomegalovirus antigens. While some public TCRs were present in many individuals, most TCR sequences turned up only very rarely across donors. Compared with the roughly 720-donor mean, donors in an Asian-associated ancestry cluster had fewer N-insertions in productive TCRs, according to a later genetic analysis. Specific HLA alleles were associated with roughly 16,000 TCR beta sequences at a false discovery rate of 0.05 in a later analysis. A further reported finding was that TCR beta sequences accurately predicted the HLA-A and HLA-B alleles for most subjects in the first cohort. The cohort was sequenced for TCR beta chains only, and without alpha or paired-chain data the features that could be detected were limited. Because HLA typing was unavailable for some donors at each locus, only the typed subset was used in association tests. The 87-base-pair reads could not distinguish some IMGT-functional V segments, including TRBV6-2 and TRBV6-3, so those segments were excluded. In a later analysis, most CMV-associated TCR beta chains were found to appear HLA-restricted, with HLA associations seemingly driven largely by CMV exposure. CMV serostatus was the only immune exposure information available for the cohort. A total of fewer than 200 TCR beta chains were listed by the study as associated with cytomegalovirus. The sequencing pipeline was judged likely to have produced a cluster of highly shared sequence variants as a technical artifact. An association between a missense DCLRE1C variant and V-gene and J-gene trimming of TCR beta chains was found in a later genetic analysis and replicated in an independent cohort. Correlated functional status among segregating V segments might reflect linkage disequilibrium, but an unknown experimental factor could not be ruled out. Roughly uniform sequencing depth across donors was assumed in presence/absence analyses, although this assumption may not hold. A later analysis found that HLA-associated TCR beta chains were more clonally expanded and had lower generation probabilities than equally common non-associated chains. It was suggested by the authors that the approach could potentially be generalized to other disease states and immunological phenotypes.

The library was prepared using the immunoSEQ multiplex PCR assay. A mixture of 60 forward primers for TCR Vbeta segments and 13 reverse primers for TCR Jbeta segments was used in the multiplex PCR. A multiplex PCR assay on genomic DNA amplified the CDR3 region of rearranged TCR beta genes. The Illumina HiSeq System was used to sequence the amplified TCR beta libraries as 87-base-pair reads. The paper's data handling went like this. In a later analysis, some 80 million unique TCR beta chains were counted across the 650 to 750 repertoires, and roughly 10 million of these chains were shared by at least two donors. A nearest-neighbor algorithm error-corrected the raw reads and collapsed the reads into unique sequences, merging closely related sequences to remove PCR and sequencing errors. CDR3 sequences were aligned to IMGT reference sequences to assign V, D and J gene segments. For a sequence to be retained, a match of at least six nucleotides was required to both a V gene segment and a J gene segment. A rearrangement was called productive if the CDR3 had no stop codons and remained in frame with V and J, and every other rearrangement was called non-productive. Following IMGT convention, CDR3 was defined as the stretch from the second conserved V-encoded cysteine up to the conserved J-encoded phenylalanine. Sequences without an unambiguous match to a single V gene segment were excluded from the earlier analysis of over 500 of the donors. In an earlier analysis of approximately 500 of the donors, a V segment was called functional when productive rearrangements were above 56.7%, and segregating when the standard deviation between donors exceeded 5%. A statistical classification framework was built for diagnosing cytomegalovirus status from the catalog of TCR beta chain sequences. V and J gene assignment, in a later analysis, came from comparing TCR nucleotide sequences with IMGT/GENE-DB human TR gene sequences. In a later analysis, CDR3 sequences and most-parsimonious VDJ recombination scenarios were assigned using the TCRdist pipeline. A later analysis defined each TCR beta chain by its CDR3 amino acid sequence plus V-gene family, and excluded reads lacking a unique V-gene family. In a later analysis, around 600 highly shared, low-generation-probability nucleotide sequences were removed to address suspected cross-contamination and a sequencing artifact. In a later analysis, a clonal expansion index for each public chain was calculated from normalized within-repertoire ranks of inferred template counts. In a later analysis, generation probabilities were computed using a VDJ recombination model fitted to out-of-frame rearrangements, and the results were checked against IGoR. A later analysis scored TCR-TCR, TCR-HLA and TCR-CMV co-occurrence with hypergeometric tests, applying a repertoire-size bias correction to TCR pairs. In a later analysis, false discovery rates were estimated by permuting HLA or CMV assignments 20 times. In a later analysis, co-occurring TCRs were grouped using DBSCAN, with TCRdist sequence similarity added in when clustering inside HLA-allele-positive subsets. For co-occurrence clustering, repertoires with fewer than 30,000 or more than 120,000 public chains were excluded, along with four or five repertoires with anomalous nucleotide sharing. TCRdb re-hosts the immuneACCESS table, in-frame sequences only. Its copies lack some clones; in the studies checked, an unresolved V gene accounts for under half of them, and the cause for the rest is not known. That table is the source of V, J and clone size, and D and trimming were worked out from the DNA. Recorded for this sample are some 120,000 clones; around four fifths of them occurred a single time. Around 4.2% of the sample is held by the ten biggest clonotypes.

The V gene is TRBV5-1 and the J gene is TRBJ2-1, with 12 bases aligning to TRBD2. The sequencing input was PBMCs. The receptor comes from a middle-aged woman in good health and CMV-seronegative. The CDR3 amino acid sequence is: CASSGGTSGFYNEQFF. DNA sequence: TGCGCCAGCAGCGGCGGGACTAGCGGGTTTTACAATGAGCAGTTCTTC.